The T cell receptor beta chain described here comes from a study of T cell responses to AZD1222 COVID-19 vaccine. The CDR3 has 10 residues. CDR1 is DFQATT, CDR2 SNEGSKA, per germline (reference sequence). Trimming took 3 bases from V and 4 from J, leaving 3 bases between them. Notes on this clone: Its antigen remains unknown.

Broader study findings: Spike-wide vaccine-associated CD4 TCRs dominated at 160-218 and 743-854. Clonal diversity was possibly underestimated, and the donors were mostly white British, with more females. No day 14 peak samples; only post-peak repertoires were characterized.

Sequencing used immunoSEQ multiplex PCR; TCRdb keeps in-frame clones, though not all of them. The sample holds under 100,000 clones, approximately 83% seen once. Second-dose intervals near 4 or 12 weeks were combined. V gene TRBV20-1 combines with J gene TRBJ1-2; no clear D. Sequencing used peripheral blood, obtained 28 days after the second AZD1222 dose. The source of this sequence is an adult who received the AZD1222 COVID-19 vaccine. CDR3 sequence (DNA): TGCAGTGCTAGCTCCTATGGCTACACCTTC. Its protein is CSASSYGYTF.